Here is one T cell receptor beta chain with its context. The target antigen is unknown. These data are taken from a study of shared clonotypes between healthy human individuals. As for the study in general: Ranging from 18 to 49 in age, donors were two women and a few men. Findings and limits, study-wide: Enrolling few donors narrowed the genetic and exposure-history diversity that was represented. Generation probabilities were higher for clonotypes shared across all four sorted-subset donors than for unshared ones. Larger estimated richness was generally recorded for naive subsets relative to memory subsets.

The protocol was immunoSEQ multiplex PCR, while the TCRdb copy is restricted to in-frame clones and leaves out a portion. The sample has 600,000 to 800,000 clones; 55% to 75% are singletons. The ends were cut back, 6 bases at V and 5 bases at J, with 10 bases in the middle. CDR1 is ENHRY and CDR2 is SYGVKD in the germline V gene. The CDR3 runs to 13 residues. The sequencing sample was made of memory CD4+ T cells sorted from blood. Sample subset: CD45RA-negative fraction. The TCR comes from a woman in her 30s in good health. The chain links TRBV10-3 to TRBJ2-2; no reliable D call. The CDR3 here is CAIRPDGTGELFF. DNA of the CDR3: TGTGCCATCAGACCCGACGGAACCGGGGAGCTGTTTTTT.